Reported below is one TCR beta chain. Antigen: not known. The assay was immunoSEQ multiplex PCR, and TCRdb's table has in-frame clones only and misses some. Altogether about 100,000 clones are present, around 89% being singletons, with the ten largest covering 15% to 20%. The CDR3 has 17 amino acids. The germline CDR1 and CDR2 sequences are SGHRS and YFSETQ. Germline trimming cut 0 bases from V and 2 bases from J; bases unmatched to any gene: 9. This record belongs to a study of T cell responses to AZD1222 COVID-19 vaccine. Study results and limitations: Repertoire sampling occurred only after the peak T cell response.

This sequence originates from an adult in good health. The input for sequencing was peripheral blood, taken on day 0 of AZD1222 vaccination. The rearrangement links TRBV5-1 to TRBJ2-3; TRBD1 agrees at 7 bases. Written as DNA, the CDR3 is TGCGCCAGCAGCTTGGGAATGGGACAGTATAACACAGATACGCAGTATTTT. Translation gives CASSLGMGQYNTDTQYF.